The entry below describes one T cell receptor beta chain. Antigen: not known. This sample was included in a study of graft-versus-host responses after intestinal transplantation. TCRdb keeps only in-frame clones here, not all; method: immunoSEQ multiplex PCR. The sample has under 150,000 clones; approximately 95% are singletons. Germline loops: CDR1 MDHEN, CDR2 SYDVKM. The CDR3 is 13 residues long. The V gene lost 4 bases and the J gene lost 3 bases, with 10 bases spanning the gap. The gene calls are TRBV28 and TRBJ2-7; no clear D. The sequence was collected from a human donor who received an intestinal transplant. The material sequenced was unstimulated CD8+ T cells sorted from spleen or lymph node cells, taken before intestinal transplant. CDR3 DNA sequence: TGTGCCAGCAGTTCCTTAACCAACTACGAGCAGTACTTC. It codes for CASSSLTNYEQYF.